What follows are 5 T cell receptor beta chains derived from one specimen sequenced in a study of T cell changes during pregnancy in multiple sclerosis. Repertoires were generated with immunoSEQ multiplex PCR, while TCRdb's copy carries only in-frame clones and drops some. The profile shows roughly 30,000 clones, 70% to 90% of them singletons. Material: CD8+ T cells from peripheral blood mononuclear cells, obtained before pregnancy. These receptors were collected from a female donor with multiple sclerosis, enrolled in a pregnancy study.

The chain couples TRBV2 to TRBJ2-7; TRBD2 matches at 7 bases. CDR3 length: 15 amino acids. The germline gives CDR1 SNHLY, CDR2 FYNNEI. The ends lost 3 bases at V and 5 bases at J; junction bases unmatched: 10. CDR3 loop: CASSDSGRGYHEQYF. The CDR3 nucleotides are TGTGCCAGCAGTGACTCTGGGAGGGGATACCACGAGCAGTACTTC.

The CDR3 loop is CAWSSGVGNTIYF. In nucleotides, the CDR3 is TGTGCCTGGAGTTCAGGGGTAGGAAACACCATATATTTT. The genes are TRBV30 and TRBJ1-3; TRBD1 might be the D (6 bases). Germline V gene lookup returns CDR1 GTSNPN and CDR2 SVGIG (reference sequence). The CDR3 sequence is 13 residues long. Trimming removed 2 bases at V and 4 bases at J, with 9 bases between. Together with reference TRBV30 and TRBJ1-3, the CDR3 gives the full variable domain: SQTIHQWPATLVQPVGSPLSLECTVEGTSNPNLYWYRQAAGRGLQLLFYSVGIGQISSEVPQNLSASRPQDRQFILSSKKLLLSDSGFYLCAWSSGVGNTIYFGEGSWLTVV.

The V gene is TRBV7-9, the J gene TRBJ2-1; no definite D call. V was trimmed by 5 bases and J by 15 bases, leaving 17 bases between them. Germline V gene sequence: CDR1 SEHNR, CDR2 FQNEAQ (reference sequence). CDR3 size: 12 residues. CDR3 amino acids: CASSIDGDSPFF. The CDR3 DNA reads as TGTGCCAGCAGCATCGACGGAGACTCCCCGTTCTTC.

The J gene is TRBJ2-7, the V gene TRBV6-5; 8 nucleotides line up with TRBD1. This CDR3 is 15 amino acids long. J gave up 6 bases and V 0 bases, and 7 bases lay outside the gene matches. The germline CDR1 and CDR2 sequences are MNHEY and SVGAGI. The CDR3 coding sequence is TGTGCCAGCAGTTACTCGACAGGGGACCTCTTCGAGCAGTACTTC. It codes for CASSYSTGDLFEQYF.

This clone was picked up a small number of times. The chain carries TRBV7-9 and TRBJ2-2, with TRBD1 matching 7 bases. V shed 2 bases and J 1 base; nucleotides not matched to a gene: 4. The germline gives CDR1 SEHNR, CDR2 FQNEAQ (reference sequence). The CDR3 is made up of 16 amino acids. CDR3 nucleotide sequence: TGTGCCAGCAGCTTACCCGGGACAGTGAACACCGGGGAGCTGTTTTTT. It specifies CASSLPGTVNTGELFF.